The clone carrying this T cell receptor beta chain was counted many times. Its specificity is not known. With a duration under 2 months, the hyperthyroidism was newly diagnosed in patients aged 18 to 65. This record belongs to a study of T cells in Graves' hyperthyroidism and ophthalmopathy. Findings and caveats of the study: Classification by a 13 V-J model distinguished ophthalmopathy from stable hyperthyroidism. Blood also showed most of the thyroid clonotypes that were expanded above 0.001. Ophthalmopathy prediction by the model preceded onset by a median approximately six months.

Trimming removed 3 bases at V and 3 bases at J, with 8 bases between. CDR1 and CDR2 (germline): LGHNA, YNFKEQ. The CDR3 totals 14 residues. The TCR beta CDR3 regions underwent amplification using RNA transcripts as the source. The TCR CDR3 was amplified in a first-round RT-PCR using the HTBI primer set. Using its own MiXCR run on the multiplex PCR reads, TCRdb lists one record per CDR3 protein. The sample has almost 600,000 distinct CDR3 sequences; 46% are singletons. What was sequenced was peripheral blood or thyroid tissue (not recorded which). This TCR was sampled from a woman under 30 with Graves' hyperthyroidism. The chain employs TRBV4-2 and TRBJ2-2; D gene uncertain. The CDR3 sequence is CASSHQQYTGELFF. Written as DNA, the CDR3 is TGTGCCAGCAGCCACCAACAGTACACCGGGGAGCTGTTTTTT.